This note documents a single T cell receptor (beta chain) sequence. This specimen comes from a study of blood T cell repertoires in COVID-19. The overall study: The analysed material was cDNA or gDNA that came from T cells, B-cell-depleted T cells, or PBMCs.

Assay used: immunoSEQ multiplex PCR; TCRdb lists only in-frame clones, some missing. The table records about 48,000 clones, approximately 83% of them present only once. Germline V CDR1 and CDR2: MNHEY, SVGAGI. The V end was cut by 5 bases, the J end by 3 bases, with 14 bases between. The CDR3 consists of 15 residues. This receptor was taken from a human donor in a cohort sampled during active COVID-19. The donor label of this sample is uncertain. The chain uses TRBV6-5 and TRBJ1-5, with D unclear. Sequencing was done on a sample of peripheral blood. CDR3 bases: TGTGCCAGCAGTAGATCTCTAAACCACAATCAGCCCCAGCATTTT. This encodes CASSRSLNHNQPQHF.